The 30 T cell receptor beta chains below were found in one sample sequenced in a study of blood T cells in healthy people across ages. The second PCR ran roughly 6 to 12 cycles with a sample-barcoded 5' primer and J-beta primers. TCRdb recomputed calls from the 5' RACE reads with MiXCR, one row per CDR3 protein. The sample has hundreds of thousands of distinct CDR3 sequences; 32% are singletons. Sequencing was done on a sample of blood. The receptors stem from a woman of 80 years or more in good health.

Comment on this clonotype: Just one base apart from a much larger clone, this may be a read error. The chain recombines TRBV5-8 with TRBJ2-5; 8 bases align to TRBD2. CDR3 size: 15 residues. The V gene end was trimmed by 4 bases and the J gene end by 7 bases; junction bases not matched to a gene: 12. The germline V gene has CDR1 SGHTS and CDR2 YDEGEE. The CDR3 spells CASSDLSKRGGTQYF. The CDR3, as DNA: TGTGCCAGCAGCGACCTATCCAAACGGGGGGGGACCCAGTACTTC.

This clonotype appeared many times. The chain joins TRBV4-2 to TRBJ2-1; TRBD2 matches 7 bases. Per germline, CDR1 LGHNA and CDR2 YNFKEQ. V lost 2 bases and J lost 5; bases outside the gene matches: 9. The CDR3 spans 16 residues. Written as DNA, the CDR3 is TGTGCCAGCAGCCAACCACCTGGCGGGGGTAACAATGAGCAGTTCTTC. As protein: CASSQPPGGGNNEQFF.

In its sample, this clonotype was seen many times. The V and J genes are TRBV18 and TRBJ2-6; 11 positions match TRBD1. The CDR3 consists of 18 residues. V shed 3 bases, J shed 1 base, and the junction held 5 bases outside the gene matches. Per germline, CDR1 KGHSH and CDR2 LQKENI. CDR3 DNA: TGTGCCAGCTCACCGTCCAGGGACAGGGGGTCTGGGGCCAACGTCCTGACTTTC. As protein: CASSPSRDRGSGANVLTF.

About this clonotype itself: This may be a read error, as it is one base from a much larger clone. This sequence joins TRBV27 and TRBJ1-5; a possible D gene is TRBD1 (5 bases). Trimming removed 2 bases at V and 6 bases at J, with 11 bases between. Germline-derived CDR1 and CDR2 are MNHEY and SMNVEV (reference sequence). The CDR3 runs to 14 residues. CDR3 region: CASSLLGRGQPQHF. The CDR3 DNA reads TGTGCCAGCAGTTTACTGGGGAGGGGTCAGCCCCAGCATTTT.

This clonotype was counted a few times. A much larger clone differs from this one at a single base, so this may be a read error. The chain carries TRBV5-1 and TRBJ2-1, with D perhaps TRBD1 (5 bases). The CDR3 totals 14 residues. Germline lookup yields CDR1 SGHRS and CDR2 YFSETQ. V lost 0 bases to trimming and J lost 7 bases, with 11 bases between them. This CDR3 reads CASSLGGALNEQFF. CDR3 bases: TGCGCCAGCAGCTTGGGTGGGGCTTTAAATGAGCAGTTCTTC. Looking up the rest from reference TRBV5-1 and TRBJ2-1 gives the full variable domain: KAGVTQTPRYLIKTRGQQVTLSCSPISGHRSVSWYQQTPGQGLQFLFEYFSETQRNKGNFPGRFSGRQFSNSRSEMNVSTLELGDSALYLCASSLGGALNEQFFGPGTRLTVL.

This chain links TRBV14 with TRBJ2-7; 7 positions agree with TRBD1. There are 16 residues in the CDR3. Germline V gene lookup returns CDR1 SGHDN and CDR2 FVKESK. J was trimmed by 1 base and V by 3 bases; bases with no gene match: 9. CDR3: CASSHPRQGRSYEQYF. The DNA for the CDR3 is TGTGCCAGCAGCCACCCTCGACAGGGTAGGTCCTACGAGCAGTACTTC.

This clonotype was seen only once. The CDR3 DNA follows: TGTGCCAGCAGCCCCAGGCGGGGTACGGAGCGGGGATACAATGAGCAGTTCTTC. It yields the protein CASSPRRGTERGYNEQFF. The chain carries TRBV7-9 and TRBJ2-1; 7 positions match TRBD2. V shed 5 bases and J 4 bases; nucleotides not matched to a gene: 17. This CDR3 contains 18 residues. The germline V gene has CDR1 SEHNR and CDR2 FQNEAQ (reference sequence).

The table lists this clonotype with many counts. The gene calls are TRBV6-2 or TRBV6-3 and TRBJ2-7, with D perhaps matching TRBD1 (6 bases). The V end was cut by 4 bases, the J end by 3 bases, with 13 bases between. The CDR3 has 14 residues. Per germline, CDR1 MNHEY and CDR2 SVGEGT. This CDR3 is CASSFTGTYYEQYF. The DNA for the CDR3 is TGTGCCAGCAGTTTTACAGGGACGTACTACGAGCAGTACTTC.

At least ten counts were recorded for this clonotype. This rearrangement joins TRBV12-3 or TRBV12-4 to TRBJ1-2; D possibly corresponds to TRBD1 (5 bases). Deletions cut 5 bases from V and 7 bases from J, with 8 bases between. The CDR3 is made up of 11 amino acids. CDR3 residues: CASSKGTGYTF. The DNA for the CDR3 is TGTGCCAGCAGTAAGGGGACTGGCTACACCTTC.

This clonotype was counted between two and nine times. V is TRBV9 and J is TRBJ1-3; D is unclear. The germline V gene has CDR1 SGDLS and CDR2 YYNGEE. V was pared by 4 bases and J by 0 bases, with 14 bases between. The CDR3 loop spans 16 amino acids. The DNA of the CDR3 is TGTGCCAGCAGCTCCCGAAGGAGAACCTCTGGAAACACCATATATTTT. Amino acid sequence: CASSSRRRTSGNTIYF.

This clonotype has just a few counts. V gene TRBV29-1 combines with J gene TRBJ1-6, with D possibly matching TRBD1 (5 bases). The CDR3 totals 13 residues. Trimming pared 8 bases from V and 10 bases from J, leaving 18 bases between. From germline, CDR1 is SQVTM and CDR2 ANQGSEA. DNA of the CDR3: TGCAGCACACAAAGCGGGGGGGGATCACCCCTCCACTTT. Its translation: CSTQSGGGSPLHF.

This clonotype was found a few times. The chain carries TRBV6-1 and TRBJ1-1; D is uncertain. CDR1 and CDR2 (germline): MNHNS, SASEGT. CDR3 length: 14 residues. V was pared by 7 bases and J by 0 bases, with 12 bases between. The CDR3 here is CASTMEEVNTEAFF. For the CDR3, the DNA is TGTGCCAGCACCATGGAGGAGGTGAACACTGAAGCTTTCTTT.

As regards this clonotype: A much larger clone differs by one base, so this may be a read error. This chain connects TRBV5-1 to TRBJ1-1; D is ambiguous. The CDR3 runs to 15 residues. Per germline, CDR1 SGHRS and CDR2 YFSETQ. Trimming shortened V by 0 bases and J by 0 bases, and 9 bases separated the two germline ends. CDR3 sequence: CASSLGGFMNTEAFF. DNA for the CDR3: TGCGCCAGCAGCTTGGGCGGATTCATGAACACTGAAGCTTTCTTT.

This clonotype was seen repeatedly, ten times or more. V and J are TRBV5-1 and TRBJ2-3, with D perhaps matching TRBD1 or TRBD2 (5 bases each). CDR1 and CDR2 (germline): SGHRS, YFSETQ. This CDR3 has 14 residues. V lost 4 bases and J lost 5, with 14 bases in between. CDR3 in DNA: TGCGCCAGCAGCCCGGGACCCGGGCGAGATACGCAGTATTTT. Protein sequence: CASSPGPGRDTQYF.

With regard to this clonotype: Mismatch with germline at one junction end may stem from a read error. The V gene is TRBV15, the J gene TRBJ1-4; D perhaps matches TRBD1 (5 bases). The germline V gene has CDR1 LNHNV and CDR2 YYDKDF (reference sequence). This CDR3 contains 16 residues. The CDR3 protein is CAASRDSERSGGELFF. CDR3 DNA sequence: TGTGCCGCCAGCAGAGATTCAGAACGGTCCGGGGGGGAACTGTTTTTT.

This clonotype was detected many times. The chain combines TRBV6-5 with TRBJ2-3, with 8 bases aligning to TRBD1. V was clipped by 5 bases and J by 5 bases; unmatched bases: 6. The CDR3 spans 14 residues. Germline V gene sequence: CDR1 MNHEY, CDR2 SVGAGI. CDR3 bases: TGTGCCAGCAGTCTCGGACAGGGTAGAGATACGCAGTATTTT. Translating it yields CASSLGQGRDTQYF.

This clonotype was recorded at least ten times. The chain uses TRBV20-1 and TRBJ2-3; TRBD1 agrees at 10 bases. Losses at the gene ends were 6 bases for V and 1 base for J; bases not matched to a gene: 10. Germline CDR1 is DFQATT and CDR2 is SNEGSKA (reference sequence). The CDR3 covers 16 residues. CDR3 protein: CSAIRDRGGGTDTQYF. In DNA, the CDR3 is TGCAGTGCAATCCGGGACAGGGGCGGGGGCACAGATACGCAGTATTTT.

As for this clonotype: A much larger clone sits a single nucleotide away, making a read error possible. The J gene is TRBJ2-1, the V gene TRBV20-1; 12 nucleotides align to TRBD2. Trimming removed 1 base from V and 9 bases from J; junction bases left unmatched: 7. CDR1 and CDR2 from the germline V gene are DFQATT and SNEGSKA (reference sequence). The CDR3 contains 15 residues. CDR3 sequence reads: CSARVGSSGGAEQFF. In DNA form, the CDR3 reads TGCAGTGCTAGAGTGGGGTCTAGCGGGGGGGCTGAGCAGTTCTTC.

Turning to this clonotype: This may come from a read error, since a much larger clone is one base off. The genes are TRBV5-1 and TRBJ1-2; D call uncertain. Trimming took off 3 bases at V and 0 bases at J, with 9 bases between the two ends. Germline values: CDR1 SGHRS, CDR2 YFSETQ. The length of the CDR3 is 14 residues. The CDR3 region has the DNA TGCGCCAGCAGCTCGCTTCCCGCTAACTATGGCTACACCTTC. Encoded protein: CASSSLPANYGYTF.

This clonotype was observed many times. The CDR3 DNA reads TGTGCCAGCAGCGCCGCGACTAGCGGGGGGGCGGGCGGATACGAGCAGTACTTC. Its translation: CASSAATSGGAGGYEQYF. The chain employs TRBV7-2 and TRBJ2-7, with 14 bases matching TRBD2. The ends lost 5 bases at V and 4 bases at J; junction bases unmatched: 13. Germline CDR1 SGHTA, CDR2 FQGNSA. The CDR3 runs 18 residues. Supplemented by reference TRBV7-2 and TRBJ2-7, the full variable domain reads GAGVSQSPSNKVTEKGKDVELRCDPISGHTALYWYRQSLGQGLEFLIYFQGNSAPDKSGLPSDRFSAERTGGSVSTLTIQRTQQEDSAVYLCASSAATSGGAGGYEQYFGPGTRLTVT.

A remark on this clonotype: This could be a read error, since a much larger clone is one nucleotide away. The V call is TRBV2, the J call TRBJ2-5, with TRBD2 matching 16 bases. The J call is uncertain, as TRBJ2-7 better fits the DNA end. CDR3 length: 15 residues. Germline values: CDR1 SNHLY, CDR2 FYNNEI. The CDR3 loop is CASGVGTSGGDEQYF. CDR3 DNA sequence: TGTGCCAGCGGGGTCGGGACTAGCGGGGGGGACGAGCAGTACTTC.

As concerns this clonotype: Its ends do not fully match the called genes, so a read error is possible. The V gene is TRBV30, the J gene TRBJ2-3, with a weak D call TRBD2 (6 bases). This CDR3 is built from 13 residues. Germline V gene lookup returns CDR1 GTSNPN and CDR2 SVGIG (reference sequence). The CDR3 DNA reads TGTGCCTGGAGTGGGCGGAGGGGAGATACGCGGTATTTT. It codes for CAWSGRRGDTRYF. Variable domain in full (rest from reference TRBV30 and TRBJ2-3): SQTIHQWPATLVQPVGSPLSLECTVEGTSNPNLYWYRQAAGRGLQLLFYSVGIGQISSEVPQNLSASRPQDRQFILSSKKLLLSDSGFYLCAWSGRRGDTRYFGPGTRLTVL.

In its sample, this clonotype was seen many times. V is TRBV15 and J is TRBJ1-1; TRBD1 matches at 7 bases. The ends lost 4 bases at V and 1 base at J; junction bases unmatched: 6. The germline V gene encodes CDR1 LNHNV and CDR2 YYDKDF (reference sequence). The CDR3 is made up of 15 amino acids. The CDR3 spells CATSKGQAKNTEAFF. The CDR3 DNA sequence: TGTGCCACCAGCAAAGGACAGGCGAAGAACACTGAAGCTTTCTTT.

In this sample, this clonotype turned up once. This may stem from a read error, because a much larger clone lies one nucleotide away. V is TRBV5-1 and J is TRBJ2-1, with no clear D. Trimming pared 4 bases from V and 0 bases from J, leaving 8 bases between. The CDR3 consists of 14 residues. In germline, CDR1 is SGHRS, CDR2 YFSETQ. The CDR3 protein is CASSLYYSYNEQFF. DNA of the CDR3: TGCGCCAGCAGCCTCTACTACTCCTACAATGAGCAGTTCTTC.

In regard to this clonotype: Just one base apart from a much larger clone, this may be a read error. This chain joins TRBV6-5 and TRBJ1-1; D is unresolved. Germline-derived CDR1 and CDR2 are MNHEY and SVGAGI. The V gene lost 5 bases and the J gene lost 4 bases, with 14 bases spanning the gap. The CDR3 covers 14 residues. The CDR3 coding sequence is TGTGCCAGCAGTGTGTCCTGGGTACCCACTGAAGCTTTCTTT. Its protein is CASSVSWVPTEAFF.

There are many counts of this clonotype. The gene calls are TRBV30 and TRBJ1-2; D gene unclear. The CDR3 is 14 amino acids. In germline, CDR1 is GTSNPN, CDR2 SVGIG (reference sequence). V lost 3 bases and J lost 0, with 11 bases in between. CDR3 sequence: CAWRALRANYGYTF. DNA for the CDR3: TGTGCCTGGAGAGCTCTCCGGGCTAACTATGGCTACACCTTC.

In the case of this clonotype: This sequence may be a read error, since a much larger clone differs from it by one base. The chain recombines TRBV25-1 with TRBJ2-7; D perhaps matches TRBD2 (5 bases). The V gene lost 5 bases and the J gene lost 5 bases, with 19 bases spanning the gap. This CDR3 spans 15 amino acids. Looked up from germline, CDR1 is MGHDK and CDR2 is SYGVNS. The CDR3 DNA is TGTGCCAGCAGTACACCCAGGAGGTCCTTGAACGAGCAGTACTTC. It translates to CASSTPRRSLNEQYF.

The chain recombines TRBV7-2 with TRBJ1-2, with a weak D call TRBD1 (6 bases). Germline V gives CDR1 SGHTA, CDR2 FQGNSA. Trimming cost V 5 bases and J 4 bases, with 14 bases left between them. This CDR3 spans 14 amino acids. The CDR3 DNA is TGTGCCAGCAGCCTAACTCGGGACACCTATGGCTACACCTTC. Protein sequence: CASSLTRDTYGYTF.

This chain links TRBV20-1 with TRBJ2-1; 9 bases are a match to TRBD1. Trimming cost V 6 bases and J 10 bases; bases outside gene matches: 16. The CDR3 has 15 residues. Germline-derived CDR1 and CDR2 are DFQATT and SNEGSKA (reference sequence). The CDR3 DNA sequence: TGCAGTGCCTCACAGGGGGCGGGGGCCCCCGTCGAGCAGTTCTTC. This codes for CSASQGAGAPVEQFF.

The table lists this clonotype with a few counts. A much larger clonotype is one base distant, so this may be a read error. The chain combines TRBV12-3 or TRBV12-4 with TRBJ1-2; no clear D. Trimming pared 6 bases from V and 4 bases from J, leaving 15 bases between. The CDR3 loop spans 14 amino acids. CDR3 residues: CASSLLLGFYGYTF. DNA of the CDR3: TGTGCCAGCAGCTTGCTCCTGGGCTTCTATGGCTACACCTTC.